The 15 T cell receptor beta chains reported below all come from one sample, sequenced in a study of molecular identifiers for immune sequencing clone quantification. TCRdb recomputed calls from the PCR reads with MiXCR, one row per CDR3 protein. Among approximately 550,000 distinct CDR3 sequences listed, about 21% were seen once. The source material was naive CD8+ T cells from blood, with Jurkat cell RNA spiked in. As to subset: FACS-sorted CD8+CD4-CCR7+CD45RA+ naive T cells. These receptors were obtained from a human donor in good health. Some libraries in this study had Jurkat cell RNA spiked in.

This clonotype was seen ten or more times. The V and J genes are TRBV27 and TRBJ2-3; D may be TRBD2 (5 bases). This CDR3 spans 16 amino acids. Looked up from germline, CDR1 is MNHEY and CDR2 is SMNVEV (reference sequence). Trimming took 4 bases from V and 4 from J, leaving 18 bases between them. The CDR3 here is CASSYTSGHPPDTQYF. CDR3 DNA: TGTGCCAGCAGTTACACCAGCGGCCACCCCCCAGATACGCAGTATTTT.

This clonotype came up many times. The rearrangement links TRBV18 to TRBJ1-1; 8 bases are a match to TRBD1. The CDR3 contains 14 residues. V lost 2 bases, J lost 8 bases, and 7 bases stayed unmatched. Germline V gives CDR1 KGHSH, CDR2 LQKENI. The CDR3 DNA sequence: TGTGCCAGCTCACCAGACAGGGGAGCTCGGGAAGCTTTCTTT. It encodes CASSPDRGAREAFF.

The chain joins TRBV2 to TRBJ1-3; D is undetermined. CDR3 length: 13 residues. The germline V gene has CDR1 SNHLY and CDR2 FYNNEI. V lost 3 bases to trimming and J lost 2 bases, with 5 bases between them. The CDR3 region is CASSEVPGNTIYF. The CDR3 nucleotides read TGTGCCAGCAGTGAGGTTCCTGGAAACACCATATATTTT.

This clonotype was seen only a few times. J is TRBJ2-7 and V is TRBV20-1, with TRBD1 identical over 7 bases. Germline CDR1 is DFQATT and CDR2 is SNEGSKA (reference sequence). After removal of 0 bases from V and 3 bases from J, the junction contained 17 bases not matched to a gene. This CDR3 has 18 amino acids. The CDR3 sequence is CSARDRPDRGQSLYEQYF. In nucleotides, the CDR3 is TGCAGTGCTAGAGATCGCCCCGATAGGGGACAGTCCCTCTACGAGCAGTACTTC.

As for this clonotype: This could be a read error, since a much larger clone is one nucleotide away. V is TRBV3-1 and J is TRBJ2-2; weak D call: TRBD2 (5 bases). Germline V gene sequence: CDR1 LGHDT, CDR2 YNNKEL (reference sequence). The length of the CDR3 is 14 residues. The CDR3 region is CASSQVGGTGELSF. The CDR3 DNA follows: TGTGCCAGCAGCCAAGTTGGAGGTACCGGGGAGCTGTCTTTT.

This chain connects TRBV30 to TRBJ2-2; either TRBD1 or TRBD2 may fit D (5 bases each). CDR3 length: 15 residues. V lost 5 bases and J lost 0, with 13 bases in between. Germline V gene sequence: CDR1 GTSNPN, CDR2 SVGIG (reference sequence). The CDR3 coding sequence is TGTGCCTGGCAATACGGGACGACGAACACCGGGGAGCTGTTTTTT. Translation gives CAWQYGTTNTGELFF.

This clonotype was found a few times. V is TRBV7-9 and J is TRBJ2-2; a possible D gene is TRBD1 (5 bases). V was clipped by 1 base and J by 5 bases, with 17 bases between them. The CDR3 loop spans 17 amino acids. From germline, CDR1 is SEHNR and CDR2 FQNEAQ (reference sequence). CDR3 nucleotides: TGTGCCAGCAGCTTAGGTCCCCCCGGACAAATAACCGGGGAGCTGTTTTTT. Its translation is CASSLGPPGQITGELFF. The full variable domain, rest sourced from reference TRBV7-9 and TRBJ2-2, is DTGVSQNPRHKITKRGQNVTFRCDPISEHNRLYWYRQTLGQGPEFLTYFQNEAQLEKSRLLSDRFSAERPKGSFSTLEIQRTEQGDSAMYLCASSLGPPGQITGELFFGEGSRLTVL.

Only a few counts were recorded for this clonotype. The rearrangement uses TRBV14 and TRBJ1-1; no definite D call. The V end lost 0 bases, the J end lost 0 bases, and 11 bases lay between the germline ends. The germline V gene has CDR1 SGHDN and CDR2 FVKESK. This CDR3 comprises 16 residues. The CDR3 bases are TGTGCCAGCAGCCAAGATCATGAGGGTTTGAACACTGAAGCTTTCTTT. The encoded protein is CASSQDHEGLNTEAFF.

A few counts support this clonotype. The rearrangement links TRBV28 to TRBJ1-2, with 10 bases fitting TRBD1. J was trimmed by 6 bases and V by 6 bases; bases with no gene match: 7. The CDR3 has 14 residues. From germline, CDR1 is MDHEN and CDR2 SYDVKM. CDR3 region: CASRRLDRGNGYTF. The CDR3 nucleotides read TGTGCCAGCAGGAGGCTGGACAGGGGGAATGGCTACACCTTC.

The table lists this clonotype with a few counts. CDR3 loop: CASSVVGRTQETQYF. Written as DNA, the CDR3 is TGTGCCAGCAGCGTAGTGGGACGGACCCAAGAGACCCAGTACTTC. The genes are TRBV9 and TRBJ2-5; D may be TRBD1 or TRBD2 (5 bases each). CDR3 length: 15 amino acids. Trimming removed 0 bases from V and 1 base from J, with 10 bases in between. From germline, CDR1 is SGDLS and CDR2 YYNGEE.

Many counts were recorded for this clonotype. V and J are TRBV29-1 and TRBJ2-1; D is perhaps TRBD1 or TRBD2 (6 bases each). The V gene lost 6 bases and the J gene lost 5 bases, with 20 bases spanning the gap. The CDR3 totals 15 residues. Germline V gene sequence: CDR1 SQVTM, CDR2 ANQGSEA. This chain's CDR3 is CSVEGGGGEDNEQFF. The CDR3 DNA sequence: TGCAGCGTCGAGGGGGGAGGCGGGGAGGACAATGAGCAGTTCTTC.

This clonotype was observed many times. The chain carries TRBV4-3 and TRBJ1-3; D unresolved. V was pared by 0 bases and J by 3 bases, with 6 bases between. Looked up from germline, CDR1 is LGHNA and CDR2 is YSLEER. This CDR3 has 14 residues. CDR3 in DNA: TGCGCCAGCAGCCAAGATCGGTTTGGAAACACCATATATTTT. It codes for CASSQDRFGNTIYF.

This clonotype was seen only a few times. The chain is built from TRBV12-3 or TRBV12-4 and TRBJ2-3, with 9 bases identical to TRBD2. This CDR3 has 15 residues. With V trimmed by 5 bases and J by 2 bases, 5 bases remained unmatched. The CDR3 coding sequence is TGTGCCAGCAGTCGGTCTAGCGGGAACACAGATACGCAGTATTTT. It specifies CASSRSSGNTDTQYF.

The sample holds many counts of this clonotype. The V gene is TRBV7-6, the J gene TRBJ1-5; TRBD1 is a possible D gene (5 bases). Germline V gene sequence: CDR1 SGHVS, CDR2 FNYEAQ. Trimming removed 0 bases at V and 3 bases at J, with 9 bases between. The CDR3 loop spans 15 amino acids. CDR3 sequence reads: CASSLAGGDNQPQHF. In DNA, the CDR3 is TGTGCCAGCAGCTTAGCCGGGGGGGACAATCAGCCCCAGCATTTT.

A few counts support this clonotype. The junction does not match germline at one end; this may be a read error. This chain joins TRBV19 and TRBJ1-5; no clear D. The germline V gene encodes CDR1 LNHDA and CDR2 SQIVND (reference sequence). There are 12 residues in the CDR3. The CDR3 region has the DNA TGTGCCGGTAGTGATGGGAATCAGCCCCAGCATTTT. It yields the protein CAGSDGNQPQHF.